What follows is one T cell receptor beta chain and its context. Its antigen remains unidentified. This CDR3 is 16 amino acids long. Trimming removed 1 base from V and 1 base from J, with 13 bases in between. Germline CDR1 LGHDT, CDR2 YNNKEL (reference sequence). The sample originates from a study of T cell responses to AZD1222 COVID-19 vaccine. Sequencing used immunoSEQ multiplex PCR; TCRdb keeps in-frame clones, though not all of them. This sample carries about 150,000 clones, roughly 85% of them seen once, and the ten largest clones take about 7.9%. Study-level findings and limits: Of the AZD1222 recipients, only five to seven were seropositive at baseline.

The starting material was peripheral blood, obtained 28 days after the second dose of the MenACWY control vaccine. This chain uses TRBV3-1 (or the pseudogene TRBV3-2) with TRBJ2-5, with unresolved D. The TCR was taken from an adult who received the MenACWY meningococcal vaccine as a control. The CDR3 coding sequence is TGTGCCAGCAGCCAAGGGGTGGGAACGACCCAAGAGACCCAGTACTTC. Encoded protein: CASSQGVGTTQETQYF.